The T cell receptor (beta chain) described here comes from a study of blood T cells in healthy people across ages. Primers used in a second PCR of about 7 to 12 cycles were a sample-barcoded 5' primer and a J-beta primer mix. TCRdb fed the 5' RACE reads into MiXCR, producing one record per CDR3 protein. The sample consists of roughly 2 million distinct CDR3 sequences, around 48% of them appearing once. A few counts support this clonotype. The sequenced sample was blood. This receptor was taken from a woman in her 40s in good health.

In DNA, the CDR3 is TGTGCCAGCAGCTTGACTATTCTATCTAATTCACCCCTCCACTTT. It yields the protein CASSLTILSNSPLHF. The chain uses TRBV7-2 and TRBJ1-6; D gene unclear. With 3 bases removed from V and 6 bases from J, the gap between germline ends came to 12 bases. The CDR3 spans 15 residues. The germline V gene has CDR1 SGHTA and CDR2 FQGNSA.